What follows are 21 T cell receptor beta chains derived from one specimen sequenced in a study of blood T cells in healthy people across ages. Sample-barcoded 5' priming and a J-beta primer mix drove a second PCR of about 6 to 12 cycles. TCRdb re-analysed the 5' RACE reads in MiXCR, keeping a single row per CDR3 protein. The sample lists over 600,000 distinct CDR3 sequences, around 21% occurring once. The source material was blood. Receptors originate from an older man in good health.

This chain connects TRBV3-1 to TRBJ2-7, with 8 bases identical to TRBD1. V dropped 1 base and J dropped 4; count of bases not matched to a gene: 6. The CDR3 spans 15 residues. Germline V gives CDR1 LGHDT, CDR2 YNNKEL (reference sequence). The CDR3, as DNA: TGTGCCAGCAGCCAAGGGACAGGGATTTTGTACGAGCAGTACTTC. This gives the protein CASSQGTGILYEQYF.

The V call is TRBV20-1, the J call TRBJ2-5, with 8 positions matching TRBD1. Germline V CDR1 and CDR2: DFQATT, SNEGSKA (reference sequence). The trim removed 1 base at V and 5 bases at J, leaving 6 bases unmatched. CDR3 length: 14 amino acids. DNA of the CDR3: TGCAGTGCTAGAGGTGACAGGGGTTTGGAGACCCAGTACTTC. It translates to CSARGDRGLETQYF.

V is TRBV20-1 and J is TRBJ1-2; D not certain. Germline lookup yields CDR1 DFQATT and CDR2 SNEGSKA (reference sequence). The CDR3 extends over 14 amino acids. With 3 bases removed from V and 2 bases from J, the gap between germline ends came to 13 bases. The CDR3 spells CSARGSALNYGYTF. As DNA, the CDR3 is TGCAGTGCTAGGGGGTCAGCATTGAACTATGGCTACACCTTC.

V is TRBV7-9 and J is TRBJ2-5; TRBD1 matches at 9 bases. J was trimmed by 11 bases and V by 10 bases; bases with no gene match: 14. CDR3 length: 13 residues. The germline V gene encodes CDR1 SEHNR and CDR2 FQNEAQ (reference sequence). The CDR3 region is CAISGQGSSEQYF. The CDR3 coding sequence is TGTGCCATCTCGGGACAGGGTTCGAGTGAGCAGTACTTC.

The chain has TRBV11-1 and TRBJ1-1, with 7 bases fitting TRBD1. V gave up 5 bases and J gave up 11 bases; unmatched junction bases: 20. This CDR3 is built from 16 residues. Germline CDR1 and CDR2: SGHAT and FQDESV (reference sequence). DNA of the CDR3: TGTGCCAGCAGCCAAACTGGGGACAGCTTTTATACAGAGGCTTTCTTT. This translates into CASSQTGDSFYTEAFF.

This clonotype has a count of ten or more. The genes are TRBV29-1 and TRBJ2-1, with 8 bases lining up with TRBD1. CDR3 length equals 15 residues. V shed 8 bases and J 5 bases; nucleotides not matched to a gene: 14. Germline V CDR1 and CDR2: SQVTM, ANQGSEA. The CDR3 reads CSTTSDRGKNNEQFF. CDR3 bases: TGCAGCACGACATCAGACAGGGGTAAGAACAATGAGCAGTTCTTC.

Only a few counts were recorded for this clonotype. V is TRBV2 and J is TRBJ1-1; D uncertain. In germline, CDR1 is SNHLY, CDR2 FYNNEI. The CDR3 has 13 residues. Trimming took 3 bases from V and 1 from J, leaving 6 bases between them. The CDR3 region has the DNA TGTGCCAGCAGTGATTGGGGGAACACTGAAGCTTTCTTT. It codes for CASSDWGNTEAFF.

The J gene is TRBJ2-5, the V gene TRBV5-6; TRBD2 agrees at 14 bases. The J call is doubtful: the DNA matches TRBJ2-1 better. Looked up from germline, CDR1 is SGHDT and CDR2 is YYEEEE. The CDR3 is 16 amino acids. CDR3 sequence reads: CASRRPGLAGVNEQFF. Written as DNA, the CDR3 is TGTGCCAGCCGGCGACCGGGACTAGCGGGAGTAAATGAGCAGTTCTTC.

The table lists this clonotype with many counts. The chain recombines TRBV3-1 with TRBJ2-7; maybe TRBD1 (5 bases). CDR1 is LGHDT and CDR2 is YNNKEL in the germline V gene (reference sequence). Between the trimmed V and J ends, which lost 1 base and 6 bases, there was a span of 13 bases. This CDR3 has 14 residues. For the CDR3, the DNA is TGTGCCAGCAGCCAAGGGTCCTTCCAGGGCGAGCAGTACTTC. Translating it yields CASSQGSFQGEQYF.

The V and J genes are TRBV12-3 or TRBV12-4 and TRBJ2-5; TRBD2 agrees at 11 bases. The CDR3 runs to 15 residues. The J segment lost 5 bases and the V segment lost 5 bases, leaving 7 bases of the junction unmatched. DNA of the CDR3: TGTGCCAGCAGTACTTCTACTAGCGGGAGTGAGACCCAGTACTTC. This codes for CASSTSTSGSETQYF.

This clonotype was found a few times. V and J are TRBV7-8 and TRBJ2-5, with 8 nucleotides matching TRBD2. Germline lookup yields CDR1 SGHVS and CDR2 FQNEAQ. The CDR3 is 16 amino acids. The V gene end was trimmed by 1 base and the J gene end by 1 base; junction bases not matched to a gene: 5. CDR3 sequence: CASSLGTTSAQETQYF. The CDR3 nucleotides are TGTGCCAGCAGCTTAGGCACGACTAGCGCCCAAGAGACCCAGTACTTC.

The chain has TRBV28 and TRBJ1-5; D is ambiguous. This CDR3 is 15 amino acids long. The germline V and J ends were trimmed by 4 bases and 3 bases, with 13 bases remaining between them. Germline assignment: CDR1 MDHEN and CDR2 SYDVKM. DNA for the CDR3: TGTGCCAGCAGTTCCAGGTCACATGCCAATCAGCCCCAGCATTTT. As protein: CASSSRSHANQPQHF.

The V and J genes are TRBV20-1 and TRBJ2-7, with 7 nucleotides matching TRBD2. The closer fit of TRBJ2-1 to the DNA end suggests the J call may be wrong. CDR3 length: 13 residues. CDR1 is DFQATT and CDR2 is SNEGSKA in the germline V gene (reference sequence). CDR3 in amino acids: CSARGGGYNEQFF. The CDR3, as DNA: TGCAGTGCTAGGGGCGGGGGATACAATGAGCAGTTCTTC.

This chain connects TRBV6-1 to TRBJ2-3, with D perhaps given as TRBD1 or TRBD2 (5 bases each). V lost 2 bases and J lost 6, with 12 bases in between. The CDR3 runs 14 residues. CDR1 and CDR2 (germline): MNHNS, SASEGT. The CDR3 is CASSERGAVDTQYF. For the CDR3, the DNA is TGTGCCAGCAGTGAAAGAGGGGCGGTGGATACGCAGTATTTT.

This clonotype showed up just a few times. This chain connects TRBV20-1 to TRBJ1-5; TRBD1 agrees at 8 bases. The ends lost 4 bases at V and 0 bases at J; junction bases unmatched: 8. Per germline, CDR1 DFQATT and CDR2 SNEGSKA (reference sequence). The CDR3 extends over 16 amino acids. CDR3 sequence (DNA): TGCAGTGCTACAAGGACAGGGCGCAATAGCAATCAGCCCCAGCATTTT. Its protein is CSATRTGRNSNQPQHF.

This clonotype was detected only a few times. This chain connects TRBV2 to TRBJ1-4; the D is unclear. Germline V gene lookup returns CDR1 SNHLY and CDR2 FYNNEI. Trimming took off 6 bases at V and 7 bases at J, with 21 bases between the two ends. The CDR3 totals 16 residues. The CDR3 coding sequence is TGTGCCAGCAGACCTTGGACGTGGGAAAGCGGTGAAAAACTGTTTTTT. Translation: CASRPWTWESGEKLFF.

This clonotype has more than one count but fewer than ten. This chain links TRBV27 with TRBJ2-7; TRBD2 is a possible D gene (6 bases). Germline CDR1 and CDR2: MNHEY and SMNVEV (reference sequence). The CDR3 runs to 13 residues. Trimming removed 7 bases from V and 2 bases from J, with 12 bases in between. CDR3 amino acids: CASTGGTTYEQYF. Here the CDR3 DNA reads TGTGCCAGCACCGGCGGGACCACCTACGAGCAGTACTTC.

This clonotype was counted only a few times. As the CDR3 is not closed by the conserved phenylalanine or tryptophan, this likely results from a read error. The V and J genes are TRBV29-1 and TRBJ1-1; D is undetermined. The CDR3 extends over 12 amino acids. Germline CDR1 and CDR2: SQVTM and ANQGSEA. Trimming shortened V by 3 bases and J by 4 bases, and 9 bases separated the two germline ends. The CDR3 DNA reads TGCAGCGTTGATAGTAAGGGCACTGAAGCTTTCTCT. This gives the protein CSVDSKGTEAFS.

The chain has TRBV30 and TRBJ1-5; 7 bases match TRBD1. V lost 3 bases and J lost 3; bases outside the gene matches: 5. The CDR3 has 14 amino acids. Germline-derived CDR1 and CDR2 are GTSNPN and SVGIG (reference sequence). The CDR3 here is CAWSAGQINQPQHF. DNA of the CDR3: TGTGCCTGGAGCGCGGGACAGATCAATCAGCCCCAGCATTTT. Full variable domain (missing parts from reference TRBV30 and TRBJ1-5): SQTIHQWPATLVQPVGSPLSLECTVEGTSNPNLYWYRQAAGRGLQLLFYSVGIGQISSEVPQNLSASRPQDRQFILSSKKLLLSDSGFYLCAWSAGQINQPQHFGDGTRLSIL.

This clonotype was detected only a few times. The gene calls are TRBV5-1 and TRBJ2-5; D call uncertain. The last part of the DNA fits TRBJ2-1 better; the J call may be wrong. Germline V CDR1 and CDR2: SGHRS, YFSETQ. The CDR3 runs to 14 residues. CDR3 loop: CASRERPTNNEQFF. Here the CDR3 DNA reads TGCGCCAGCAGGGAGAGACCAACCAACAATGAGCAGTTCTTC.

V gene TRBV4-1 combines with J gene TRBJ2-5; 11 bases fit TRBD2. The CDR3 spans 16 residues. CDR1 is MGHRA, CDR2 YSYEKL, per germline. The J segment lost 14 bases and the V segment lost 0 bases, leaving 14 bases of the junction unmatched. The DNA for the CDR3 is TGCGCCAGCAGCCAAGATATTGGTGGGGGACTAGCGGTTGTTTACTTC. Translated: CASSQDIGGGLAVVYF.